The clone carrying this T cell receptor (beta chain) was seen a handful of times. No antigen is known for it. Data came from immunoSEQ multiplex PCR; TCRdb stores just in-frame clones and leaves some out. Listed here are about 36,000 clones without any singletons, the top ten holding approximately 1.3%. The data were obtained in a study of T cells after posttransplantation cyclophosphamide. Study outcomes and limitations: After PTCy, TRB diversity resembled that of CNI/methotrexate controls.

CDR3 length equals 13 residues. Trimming cost V 2 bases and J 10 bases, with 12 bases left between them. CDR1 and CDR2 from the germline V gene are MDHEN and SYDVKM. Sequenced sample: PBMCs. This TCR was recovered from a girl aged 5 to 17 in good health, CMV-negative, and a related stem cell transplant donor. The V call is TRBV28, the J call TRBJ2-1, with D tentatively TRBD1 (6 bases). The CDR3 bases are TGTGCCAGCAGTTTAACAGGGAAAAGGGAGCAGTTCTTC. It specifies CASSLTGKREQFF.